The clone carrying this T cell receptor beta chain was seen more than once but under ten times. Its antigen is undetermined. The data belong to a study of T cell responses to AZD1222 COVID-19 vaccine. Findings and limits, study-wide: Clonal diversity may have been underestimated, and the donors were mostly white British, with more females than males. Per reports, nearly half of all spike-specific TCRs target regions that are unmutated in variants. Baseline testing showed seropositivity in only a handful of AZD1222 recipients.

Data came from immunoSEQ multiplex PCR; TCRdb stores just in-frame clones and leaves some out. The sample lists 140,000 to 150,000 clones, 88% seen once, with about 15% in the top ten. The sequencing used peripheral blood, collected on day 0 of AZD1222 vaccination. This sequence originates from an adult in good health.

The CDR3 loop reads CASSRFRDSYEQYF. The DNA of the CDR3 is TGTGCCAGCAGCCGCTTCAGGGATTCCTACGAGCAGTACTTC. This chain links TRBV3-1 (or the pseudogene TRBV3-2) with TRBJ2-7, with TRBD1 as a possible D gene (5 bases). The CDR3 consists of 14 residues. Trimming removed 4 bases at V and 1 base at J, with 11 bases between. CDR1 is LGHDT, CDR2 YNNKEL, per germline (reference sequence).